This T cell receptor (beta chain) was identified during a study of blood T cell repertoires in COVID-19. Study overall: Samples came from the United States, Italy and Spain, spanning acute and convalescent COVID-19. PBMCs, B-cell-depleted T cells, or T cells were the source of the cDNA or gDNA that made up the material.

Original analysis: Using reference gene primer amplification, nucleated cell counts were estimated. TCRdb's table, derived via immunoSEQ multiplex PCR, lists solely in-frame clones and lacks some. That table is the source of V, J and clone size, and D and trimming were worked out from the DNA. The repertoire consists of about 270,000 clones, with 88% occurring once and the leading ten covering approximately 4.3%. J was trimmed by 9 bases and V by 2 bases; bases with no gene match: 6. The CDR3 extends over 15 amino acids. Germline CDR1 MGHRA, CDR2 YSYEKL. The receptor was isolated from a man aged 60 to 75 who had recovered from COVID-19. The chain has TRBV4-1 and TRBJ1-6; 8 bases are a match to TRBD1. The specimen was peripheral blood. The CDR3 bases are TGCGCCAGCAGCCAACCAGACAGGGGTAGTTCACCCCTCCACTTT. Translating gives CASSQPDRGSSPLHF.